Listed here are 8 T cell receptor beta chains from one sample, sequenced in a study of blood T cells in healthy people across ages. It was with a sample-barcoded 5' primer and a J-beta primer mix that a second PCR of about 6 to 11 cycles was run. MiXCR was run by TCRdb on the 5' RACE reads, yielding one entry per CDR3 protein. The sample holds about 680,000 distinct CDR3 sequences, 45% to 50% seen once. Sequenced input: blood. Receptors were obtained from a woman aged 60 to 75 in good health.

The CDR3 is CASTQGGLEQFF. The CDR3 DNA reads as TGTGCCAGCACCCAAGGGGGACTTGAGCAGTTCTTC. V is TRBV6-2 or TRBV6-3 and J is TRBJ2-1; D may match TRBD1 or TRBD2 (6 bases each). Trimming left V 7 bases short and J 9 bases short, with 13 bases between. CDR1 MNHEY and CDR2 SVGEGT come from the germline V gene. The CDR3 spans 12 residues.

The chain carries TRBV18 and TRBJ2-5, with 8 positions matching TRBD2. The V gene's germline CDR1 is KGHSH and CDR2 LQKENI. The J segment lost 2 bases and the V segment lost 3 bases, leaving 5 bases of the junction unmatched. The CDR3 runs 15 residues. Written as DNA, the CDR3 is TGTGCCAGCTCACCGTCAGTAGCGGGACAAGAGACCCAGTACTTC. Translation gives CASSPSVAGQETQYF.

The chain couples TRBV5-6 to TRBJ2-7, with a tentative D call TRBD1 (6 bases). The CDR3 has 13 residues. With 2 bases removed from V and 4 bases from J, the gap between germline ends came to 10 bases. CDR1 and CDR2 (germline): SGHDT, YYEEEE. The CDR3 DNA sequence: TGTGCCAGCAGCTTTGGGACACAGTACGAGCAGTACTTC. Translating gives CASSFGTQYEQYF.

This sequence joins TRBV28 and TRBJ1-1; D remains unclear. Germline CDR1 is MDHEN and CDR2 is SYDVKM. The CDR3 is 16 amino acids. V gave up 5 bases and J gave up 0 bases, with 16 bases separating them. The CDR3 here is CASSRGYSNLNTEAFF. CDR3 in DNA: TGTGCCAGCAGTCGGGGATACAGCAACTTGAACACTGAAGCTTTCTTT.

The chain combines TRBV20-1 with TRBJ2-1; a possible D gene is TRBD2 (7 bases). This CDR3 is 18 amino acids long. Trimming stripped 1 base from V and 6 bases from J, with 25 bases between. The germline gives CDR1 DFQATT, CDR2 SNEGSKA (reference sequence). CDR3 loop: CSARGPPGGGSAPNEQFF. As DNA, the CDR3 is TGCAGTGCTAGAGGTCCCCCTGGGGGCGGGAGTGCGCCCAATGAGCAGTTCTTC.

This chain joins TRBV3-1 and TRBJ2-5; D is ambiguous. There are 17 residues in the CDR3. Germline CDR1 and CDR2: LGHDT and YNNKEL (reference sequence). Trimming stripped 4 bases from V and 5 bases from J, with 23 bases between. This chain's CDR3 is CASSPQGMGLLAETQYF. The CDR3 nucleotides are TGTGCCAGCAGCCCGCAAGGTATGGGTCTCCTTGCGGAGACCCAGTACTTC.

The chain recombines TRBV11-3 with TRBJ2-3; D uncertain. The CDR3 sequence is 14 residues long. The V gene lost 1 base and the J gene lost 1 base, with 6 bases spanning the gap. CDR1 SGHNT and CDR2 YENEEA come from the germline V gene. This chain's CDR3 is CASSLGPGTDTQYF. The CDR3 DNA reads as TGTGCCAGCAGCTTAGGTCCAGGCACAGATACGCAGTATTTT. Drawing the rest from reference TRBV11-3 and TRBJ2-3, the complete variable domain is EAGVVQSPRYKIIEKKQPVAFWCNPISGHNTLYWYLQNLGQGPELLIRYENEEAVDDSQLPKDRFSAERLKGVDSTLKIQPAELGDSAVYLCASSLGPGTDTQYFGPGTRLTVL.

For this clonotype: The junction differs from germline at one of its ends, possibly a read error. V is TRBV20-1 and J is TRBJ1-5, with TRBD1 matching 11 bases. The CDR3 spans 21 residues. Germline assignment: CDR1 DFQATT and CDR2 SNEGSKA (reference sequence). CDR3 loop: CSASRPRSSGTGGRTNQPQRF. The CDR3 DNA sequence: TGCAGTGCCTCTCGACCGAGGAGTTCCGGGACAGGGGGAAGGACGAATCAGCCCCAGCGTTTT.